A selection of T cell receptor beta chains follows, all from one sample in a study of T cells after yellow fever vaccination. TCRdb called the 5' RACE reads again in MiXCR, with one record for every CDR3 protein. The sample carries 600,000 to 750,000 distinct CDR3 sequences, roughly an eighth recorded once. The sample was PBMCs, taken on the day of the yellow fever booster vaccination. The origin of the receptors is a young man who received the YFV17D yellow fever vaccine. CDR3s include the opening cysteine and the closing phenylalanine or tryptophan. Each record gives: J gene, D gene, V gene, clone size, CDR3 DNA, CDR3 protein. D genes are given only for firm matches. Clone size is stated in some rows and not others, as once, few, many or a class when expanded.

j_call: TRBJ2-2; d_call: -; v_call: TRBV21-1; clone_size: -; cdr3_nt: TGTGCCAGCAGCAAAGGGGTTAGGGGGAGAGGCGAAGCGAACTCGAACACCGGGGAGCTGTTTTTT; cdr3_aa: CASSKGVRGRGEANSNTGELFF
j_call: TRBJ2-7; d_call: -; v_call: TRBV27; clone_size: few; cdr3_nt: TGTGCCAGCAGTTTAAACGGGGGCCCCACCTACGAGCAGTACTTC; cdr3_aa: CASSLNGGPTYEQYF
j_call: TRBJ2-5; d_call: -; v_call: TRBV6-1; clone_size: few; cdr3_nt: TGTGCCAGCATCCAATACGGGGACCGGGACGGACAAGAGACCCAGTACTTC; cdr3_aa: CASIQYGDRDGQETQYF
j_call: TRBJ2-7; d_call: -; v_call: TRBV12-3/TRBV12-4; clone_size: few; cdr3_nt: TGTGCCAGCAGGTCGGGGACGGGACACACCTACGAGCAGTACTTC; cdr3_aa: CASRSGTGHTYEQYF
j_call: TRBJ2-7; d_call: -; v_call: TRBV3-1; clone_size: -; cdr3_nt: TGTGCCAGCAGCCCCCAAGCGGTTAGCTCCTACGAGCAGTACTTC; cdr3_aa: CASSPQAVSSYEQYF
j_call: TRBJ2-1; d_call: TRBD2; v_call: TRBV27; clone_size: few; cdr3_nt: TGTGCCAGCAGTCCCTCCCTAGCGGAGGTGTACAATGAGCAGTTCTTC; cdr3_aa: CASSPSLAEVYNEQFF
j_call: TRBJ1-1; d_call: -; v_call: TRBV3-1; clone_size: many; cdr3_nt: TGTGCCAGCAGCGCCGACCCGGGGACTGAAGCTTTCTTT; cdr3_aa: CASSADPGTEAFF
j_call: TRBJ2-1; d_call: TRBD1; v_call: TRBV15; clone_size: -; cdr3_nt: TGTGCCACCAGCTCCCCATGGACAGGGGTTTGGGGTGAGCAGTTCTTC; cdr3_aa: CATSSPWTGVWGEQFF
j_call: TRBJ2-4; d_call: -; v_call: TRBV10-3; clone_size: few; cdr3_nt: TGTGCCATCAGTGCACCCACAGAAAACATTCAGTACTTC; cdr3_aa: CAISAPTENIQYF
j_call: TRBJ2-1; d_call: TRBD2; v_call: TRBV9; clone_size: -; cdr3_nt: TGTGCCAGCAGCCGGTACGGACTAGCGGTTAATGAGCAGTTCTTC; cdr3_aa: CASSRYGLAVNEQFF
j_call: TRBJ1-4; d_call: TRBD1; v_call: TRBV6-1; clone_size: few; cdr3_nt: TGTGCCAGCAGTGGGGGACAGGGGGCCAGGGAAAAACTGTTTTTT; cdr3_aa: CASSGGQGAREKLFF
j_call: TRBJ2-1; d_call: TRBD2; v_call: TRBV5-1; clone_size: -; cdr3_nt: TGCGCCAGCAGCGGGACTAGCGGGAGGGTCGTCGGGTCCTACAATGAGCAGTTCTTC; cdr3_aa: CASSGTSGRVVGSYNEQFF
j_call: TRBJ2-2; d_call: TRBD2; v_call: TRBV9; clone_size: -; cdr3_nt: TGTGCCAGCAGCCCACTAGCGGTGCTAACCGGGGAGCTGTTTTTT; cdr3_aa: CASSPLAVLTGELFF
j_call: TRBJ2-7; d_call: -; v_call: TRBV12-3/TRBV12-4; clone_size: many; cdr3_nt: TGTGCCAGCAGTCCGGGGCCTGCCGGGGAGCAGTACTTC; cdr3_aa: CASSPGPAGEQYF
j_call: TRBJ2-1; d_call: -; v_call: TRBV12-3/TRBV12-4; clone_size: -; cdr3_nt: TGTGCCAGCAGTCCAGTAGCCGGGACCTGGGGCGATGAGCAGTTCTTC; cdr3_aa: CASSPVAGTWGDEQFF
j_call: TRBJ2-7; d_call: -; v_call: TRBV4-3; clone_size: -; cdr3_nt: TGCGCCAGCAGCCAAGATTTTGGGCAGGGGGGGACCTACGAGCAGTACTTC; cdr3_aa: CASSQDFGQGGTYEQYF
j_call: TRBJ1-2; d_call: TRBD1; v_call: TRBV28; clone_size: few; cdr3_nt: TGTGCCAGCAGTTTAACAGGGGGAGCCTCAGGCCCCTTCTATGGCTACACCTTC; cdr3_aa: CASSLTGGASGPFYGYTF
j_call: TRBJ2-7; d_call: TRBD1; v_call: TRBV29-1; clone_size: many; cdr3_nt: TGCAGCGTTGAAGAGAATCAAGGGACAGTTAGCTCCTACGAGCAGTACTTC; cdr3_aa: CSVEENQGTVSSYEQYF
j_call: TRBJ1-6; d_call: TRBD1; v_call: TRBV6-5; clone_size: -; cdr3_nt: TGTGCCAGCAGAAGGACAGGGGTAAATTCACCCCTCCACTTT; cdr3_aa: CASRRTGVNSPLHF
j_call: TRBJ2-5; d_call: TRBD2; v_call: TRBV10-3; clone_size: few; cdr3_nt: TGTGCCATCAAACCCACTAGCGATCAAGAGACCCAGTACTTC; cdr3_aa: CAIKPTSDQETQYF
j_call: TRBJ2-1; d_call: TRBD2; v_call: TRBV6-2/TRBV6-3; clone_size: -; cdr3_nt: TGTGCCAGCTCCCGCCTGACTAGCGGGTACAATGAGCAGTTCTTC; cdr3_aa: CASSRLTSGYNEQFF
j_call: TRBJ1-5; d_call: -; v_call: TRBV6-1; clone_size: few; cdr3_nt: TGTGCCAGCGGCCCCAATCTACAGTCCCATCAGCCCCAGCATTTT; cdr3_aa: CASGPNLQSHQPQHF
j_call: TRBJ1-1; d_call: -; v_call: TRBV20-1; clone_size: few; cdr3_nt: TGCAGTGCTAGAGATCCCACTGACGGGGACACTGAAGCTTTCTTT; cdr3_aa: CSARDPTDGDTEAFF
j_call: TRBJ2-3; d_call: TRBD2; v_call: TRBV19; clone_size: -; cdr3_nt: TGTGCCAGTACCAGACTAGCGGGAGTTGGGTTCACAGATACGCAGTATTTT; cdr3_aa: CASTRLAGVGFTDTQYF
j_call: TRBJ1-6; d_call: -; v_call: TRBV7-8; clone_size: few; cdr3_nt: TGTGCCAGCAGCCAAACAAGGAGGGATAATTCACCCCTCCACTTT; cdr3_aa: CASSQTRRDNSPLHF
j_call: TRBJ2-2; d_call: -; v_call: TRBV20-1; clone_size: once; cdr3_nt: TGCAGTGCTAGAGAGGGGACACCGGGACTTACGAACACCGGGGAGCTGTTTTTT; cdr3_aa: CSAREGTPGLTNTGELFF
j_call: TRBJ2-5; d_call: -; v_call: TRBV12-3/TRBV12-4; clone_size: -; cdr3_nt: TGTGCCAGCAGTTTTTGGGGGGACCTACAAGAGACCCAGTACTTC; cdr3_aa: CASSFWGDLQETQYF
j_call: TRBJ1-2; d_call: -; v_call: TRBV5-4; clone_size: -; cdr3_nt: TGTGCCAGCAGCTTGCAACAGGGAGGGGGTTATGGCTACACCTTC; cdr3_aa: CASSLQQGGGYGYTF
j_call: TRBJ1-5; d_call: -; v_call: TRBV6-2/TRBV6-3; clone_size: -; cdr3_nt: TGTGCCAGCAGCCCGGGGAGTTTTAGTCAGCCCCAGCATTTT; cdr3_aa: CASSPGSFSQPQHF
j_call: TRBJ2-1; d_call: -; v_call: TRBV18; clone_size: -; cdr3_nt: TGTGCCAGCTCACCACCACCGCTCGCCTACAATGAGCAGTTCTTC; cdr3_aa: CASSPPPLAYNEQFF
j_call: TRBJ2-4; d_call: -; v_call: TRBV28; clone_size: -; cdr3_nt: TGTGCCAGCAGTGACCAGGGTGACATTCAGTACTTC; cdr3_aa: CASSDQGDIQYF
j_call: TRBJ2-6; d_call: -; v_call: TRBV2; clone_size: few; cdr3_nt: TGTGCCAACAGGGATTCTGGGGCCAACGTCCTGACTTTC; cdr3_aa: CANRDSGANVLTF